The 8 T cell receptor beta chains below were found in one sample sequenced in a study of T cell responses to AZD1222 COVID-19 vaccine (dated by TCRdb to the early 2020s). Reading the label with the study, this specimen's time point is: about 28 days (+/-7) after the second vaccine dose. Library construction relied on the immunoSEQ multiplex PCR assay. TCRdb's version of the immuneACCESS table is confined to in-frame rearrangements and falls short of the full clone set. An unresolved V gene accounts for under half of the shortfall where checked; the remainder is of unknown origin. Within this sample are approximately 110,000 clones, with approximately 90% of them counted one time only. 2% to 3% of the sample belongs to the ten largest clones. The sample in question was peripheral blood, obtained 28 days after the second AZD1222 dose. Receptor source: an adult who received the AZD1222 COVID-19 vaccine.

The chain has TRBV2 and TRBJ1-1; TRBD1 matches at 8 bases. V was clipped by 6 bases and J by 0 bases; unmatched bases: 3. From germline, CDR1 is SNHLY and CDR2 FYNNEI. The CDR3 is made up of 14 amino acids. DNA of the CDR3: TGTGCCAGCAGGGGGGACAGGATGAACACTGAAGCTTTCTTT. It codes for CASRGDRMNTEAFF.

The table lists this clone with a count of one. This rearrangement joins TRBV30 to TRBJ1-5; D is undetermined. The CDR3 runs 13 residues. Germline V gives CDR1 GTSNPN, CDR2 SVGIG (reference sequence). Trimming took 1 base from V and 2 from J, leaving 6 bases between them. CDR3 residues: CAWSGRGNQPQHF. In DNA form, the CDR3 reads TGTGCCTGGAGTGGTAGGGGCAATCAGCCCCAGCATTTT. Full variable domain (remainder filled in from reference TRBV30 and TRBJ1-5): SQTIHQWPATLVQPVGSPLSLECTVEGTSNPNLYWYRQAAGRGLQLLFYSVGIGQISSEVPQNLSASRPQDRQFILSSKKLLLSDSGFYLCAWSGRGNQPQHFGDGTRLSIL.

V gene TRBV7-8 combines with J gene TRBJ1-6, with D unclear. V was clipped by 2 bases and J by 7 bases, with 9 bases between them. Germline V gene data show CDR1 as SGHVS and CDR2 as FQNEAQ. The CDR3 is 14 residues long. DNA for the CDR3: TGTGCCAGCAGCTTATTCGCAGAAAATTCACCCCTCCACTTT. Protein: CASSLFAENSPLHF.

This chain connects TRBV4-2 to TRBJ1-2; D is perhaps TRBD1 (5 bases). V lost 0 bases and J lost 2, with 10 bases in between. Germline CDR1 and CDR2: LGHNA and YNFKEQ. The length of the CDR3 is 15 residues. DNA for the CDR3: TGTGCCAGCAGCCAAGACAAGGGGAGAAACTATGGCTACACCTTC. Translated: CASSQDKGRNYGYTF.

This chain uses TRBV20-1 with TRBJ2-1, with 13 bases identical to TRBD2. CDR1 DFQATT and CDR2 SNEGSKA come from the germline V gene (reference sequence). This CDR3 is 18 amino acids long. J gave up 6 bases and V 3 bases, and 14 bases lay outside the gene matches. DNA for the CDR3: TGCAGTGCTAGTGTCACTAGCGGGAGGGCCTCGGTACTCAATGAGCAGTTCTTC. Translating gives CSASVTSGRASVLNEQFF.

The gene calls are TRBV6-5 and TRBJ2-7, with 9 bases identical to TRBD1. The CDR3 has 14 residues. Germline-derived CDR1 and CDR2 are MNHEY and SVGAGI. With 0 bases clipped from V and 4 bases from J, the junction kept 1 base outside the gene matches. DNA of the CDR3: TGTGCCAGCAGTTACTCGACAGGGGGTTACGAGCAGTACTTC. The encoded protein is CASSYSTGGYEQYF.

V is TRBV4-3 and J is TRBJ1-4; 8 bases agree with TRBD1. The CDR3 loop spans 16 amino acids. Germline V lookup: CDR1 LGHNA, CDR2 YSLEER. Trimming cost V 2 bases and J 5 bases; bases outside gene matches: 7. CDR3 nucleotide sequence: TGCGCCAGCAGCCAATACGGGACAGGCGAAAATGAAAAACTGTTTTTT. Translation gives CASSQYGTGENEKLFF.

The genes are TRBV5-1 and TRBJ1-2, with D unclear. CDR3 size: 15 residues. The V end lost 2 bases, the J end lost 4 bases, and 15 bases lay between the germline ends. Germline lookup yields CDR1 SGHRS and CDR2 YFSETQ. CDR3 amino acids: CASSFDGFNAYGYTF. The CDR3 nucleotides are TGCGCCAGCAGCTTCGACGGTTTTAACGCCTATGGCTACACCTTC.